The 20 T cell receptor beta chains presented below share a single source sample, sequenced in a study of control samples from healthy donors and cancer patients. Sequenced by immunoSEQ multiplex PCR; TCRdb stores in-frame clones only, minus some. Of about 97,000 clones listed, about 91% are singletons. Sequenced material: blood. Receptors originate from a young woman in good health.

V and J are TRBV6-1 and TRBJ1-5, with D hard to call. Trimming took off 0 bases at V and 5 bases at J, with 14 bases between the two ends. CDR1 is MNHNS and CDR2 is SASEGT in the germline V gene. This CDR3 contains 16 residues. For the CDR3, the DNA is TGTGCCAGCAGTGAAGCGATGGGCGCAGGTTATCAGCCCCAGCATTTT. It is translated as CASSEAMGAGYQPQHF.

The J gene is TRBJ1-5, the V gene TRBV27, with 7 bases lining up with TRBD1. The V gene end was trimmed by 4 bases and the J gene end by 9 bases; junction bases not matched to a gene: 24. CDR3 size: 19 residues. The germline CDR1 and CDR2 sequences are MNHEY and SMNVEV (reference sequence). In DNA, the CDR3 is TGTGCCAGCAGTTCCTTAACCGCAGCCTCGACAGGGCCTCCTTGGCCCCAGCATTTT. Translation gives CASSSLTAASTGPPWPQHF.

The chain carries TRBV3-1 (or the pseudogene TRBV3-2) and TRBJ1-3, with TRBD1 as a possible D gene (5 bases). CDR3 length: 15 amino acids. Germline V gives CDR1 LGHDT, CDR2 YNNKEL (reference sequence). The V gene lost 1 base and the J gene lost 5 bases, with 12 bases spanning the gap. CDR3 DNA: TGTGCCAGCAGCCAAGGACGGGGCGCGAGAAACACCATATATTTT. This translates into CASSQGRGARNTIYF.

The J gene is TRBJ1-6, the V gene TRBV4-3; maybe TRBD1 (5 bases). Germline CDR1 and CDR2: LGHNA and YSLEER. This CDR3 spans 16 amino acids. The V and J ends lost 0 bases and 7 bases respectively, with 13 bases between them. CDR3 nucleotide sequence: TGCGCCAGCAGCCAAGAGCTGGGGGGATACAATTCACCCCTCCACTTT. Residues: CASSQELGGYNSPLHF.

The rearrangement uses TRBV30 and TRBJ2-5; D uncertain. Trimming removed 3 bases from V and 8 bases from J, with 16 bases in between. Germline CDR1 reads GTSNPN; CDR2 reads SVGIG (reference sequence). The CDR3 is 13 residues long. For the CDR3, the DNA is TGTGCCTGGAGCGATAAGTTGGACCCAACCCAGTACTTC. Protein: CAWSDKLDPTQYF.

This clone was recorded once. J is TRBJ2-4 and V is TRBV6-2 or TRBV6-3; D is ambiguous. The germline CDR1 and CDR2 sequences are MNHEY and SVGEGT. This CDR3 is 13 amino acids long. With 4 bases removed from V and 1 base from J, the gap between germline ends came to 5 bases. The CDR3 region has the DNA TGTGCCAGCAGTTGGGATGCCAAAAACATTCAGTACTTC. Translated, it gives CASSWDAKNIQYF.

V usage is TRBV9 and J usage is TRBJ1-3; maybe TRBD1 (6 bases). Germline-derived CDR1 and CDR2 are SGDLS and YYNGEE. CDR3 length: 17 residues. The germline V and J ends were trimmed by 4 bases and 0 bases, with 17 bases remaining between them. CDR3 nucleotides: TGTGCCAGCAGCCCAGGGGACGGGACCCTCTCTGGAAACACCATATATTTT. The encoded protein is CASSPGDGTLSGNTIYF.

The gene calls are TRBV7-8 and TRBJ1-2, with a possible D match to TRBD1 (5 bases). Germline CDR1 and CDR2: SGHVS and FQNEAQ. V lost 5 bases to trimming and J lost 1 base, with 14 bases between them. CDR3 size: 15 residues. The CDR3: CASSLGIGVNYGYTF. The CDR3 region has the DNA TGTGCCAGCAGCCTTGGTATAGGGGTTAACTATGGCTACACCTTC. Filled out from reference TRBV7-8 and TRBJ1-2, the complete variable domain reads GAGVSQSPRYKVAKRGQDVALRCDPISGHVSLFWYQQALGQGPEFLTYFQNEAQLDKSGLPSDRFFAERPEGSVSTLKIQRTQQEDSAVYLCASSLGIGVNYGYTFGSGTRLTVV.

This clone has only one observation. The V and J genes are TRBV6-5 and TRBJ1-4; D uncertain. Germline lookup yields CDR1 MNHEY and CDR2 SVGAGI. CDR3 length equals 16 residues. The V end was cut by 8 bases, the J end by 8 bases, with 24 bases between. The CDR3 coding sequence is TGTGCCAGCCGTTCGGGCGGCTCCACGGTGAGGGAAAAACTGTTTTTT. Translation gives CASRSGGSTVREKLFF.

This chain uses TRBV18 with TRBJ1-6; D is possibly TRBD1 (5 bases). The germline V gene encodes CDR1 KGHSH and CDR2 LQKENI. This CDR3 has 17 residues. The germline V and J ends were trimmed by 1 base and 7 bases, with 17 bases remaining between them. In nucleotides, the CDR3 is TGTGCCAGCTCACCACTTAGGGGACCTGGGCGGAATTCACCCCTCCACTTT. It is translated as CASSPLRGPGRNSPLHF.

V usage is TRBV5-1 and J usage is TRBJ2-2, with 14 bases identical to TRBD2. The CDR3 is 18 residues long. In germline, CDR1 is SGHRS, CDR2 YFSETQ. V lost 0 bases to trimming and J lost 1 base; unmatched junction nucleotides: 2. CDR3 coding DNA: TGCGCCAGCAGCTTGGTCGGACTAGCGGGGGGGAACACCGGGGAGCTGTTTTTT. Protein: CASSLVGLAGGNTGELFF. Together with reference TRBV5-1 and TRBJ2-2, the CDR3 gives the full variable domain: KAGVTQTPRYLIKTRGQQVTLSCSPISGHRSVSWYQQTPGQGLQFLFEYFSETQRNKGNFPGRFSGRQFSNSRSEMNVSTLELGDSALYLCASSLVGLAGGNTGELFFGEGSRLTVL.

The chain has TRBV6-5 and TRBJ2-3; 10 positions match TRBD2. The CDR3 runs to 13 residues. V trimming: 8 bases; J trimming: 3 bases; junction bases outside the gene matches: 2. The germline gives CDR1 MNHEY, CDR2 SVGAGI. Written as DNA, the CDR3 is TGTGCCAGCGAGCGGGGGGGTACAGATACGCAGTATTTT. Protein sequence: CASERGGTDTQYF.

The chain carries TRBV7-6 and TRBJ2-2; TRBD2 matches 10 bases. CDR1 and CDR2 (germline): SGHVS, FNYEAQ. The V segment lost 5 bases and the J segment 6 bases; nucleotides outside the gene matches: 9. The CDR3 runs to 16 residues. The CDR3 coding sequence is TGTGCCAGCAGCACATTACTAGCGGGAAGTTCCGGGGAGCTGTTTTTT. This translates into CASSTLLAGSSGELFF.

The rearrangement links TRBV27 to TRBJ2-2; D is possibly TRBD2 (6 bases). This CDR3 spans 14 amino acids. The germline V gene has CDR1 MNHEY and CDR2 SMNVEV (reference sequence). V lost 6 bases, J lost 4 bases, and 12 bases lay in between. The CDR3 spells CASSLARVTGELFF. The CDR3 DNA sequence: TGTGCCAGCAGCCTAGCGCGAGTCACCGGGGAGCTGTTTTTT.

The chain employs TRBV19 and TRBJ1-5; D is possibly TRBD1 (6 bases). Germline lookup yields CDR1 LNHDA and CDR2 SQIVND (reference sequence). V shed 7 bases and J shed 5 bases, with 15 bases lying between them. CDR3 length equals 14 residues. CDR3 protein: CASTPGGGHQPQHF. CDR3 in DNA: TGTGCCAGTACCCCGGGCGGGGGGCATCAGCCCCAGCATTTT. Supplemented by reference TRBV19 and TRBJ1-5, the full variable domain reads DGGITQSPKYLFRKEGQNVTLSCEQNLNHDAMYWYRQDPGQGLRLIYYSQIVNDFQKGDIAEGYSVSREKKESFPLTVTSAQKNPTAFYLCASTPGGGHQPQHFGDGTRLSIL.

The genes are TRBV21-1 and TRBJ2-3. TRBV21-1 is labeled a pseudogene. The CDR3 runs to 13 residues. The CDR3 is CASSKGGSDTQYF. For the CDR3, the DNA is TGTGCCAGCAGCAAAGGTGGGTCAGATACGCAGTATTTT.

The genes are TRBV3-1 (or the pseudogene TRBV3-2) and TRBJ2-5; D not resolved. Germline V lookup: CDR1 LGHDT, CDR2 YNNKEL (reference sequence). Trimming left V 1 base short and J 1 base short, with 7 bases between. The CDR3 covers 14 residues. Here the CDR3 DNA reads TGTGCCAGCAGCCAAGCTTCAGTCCAAGAGACCCAGTACTTC. Residues: CASSQASVQETQYF.

V gene TRBV4-3 combines with J gene TRBJ2-1; D ambiguous. Trimming stripped 6 bases from V and 8 bases from J, with 11 bases between. CDR3 length: 12 residues. The germline gives CDR1 LGHNA, CDR2 YSLEER. CDR3 amino acids: CASRVLRHEQFF. The CDR3 DNA is TGCGCCAGCAGGGTATTGCGGCATGAGCAGTTCTTC.

This chain links TRBV6-5 with TRBJ1-2; tentative D call: TRBD1 (6 bases). The CDR3 is 14 residues long. Trimming left V 6 bases short and J 4 bases short, with 15 bases between. CDR1 is MNHEY, CDR2 SVGAGI, per germline. The CDR3 DNA is TGTGCCAGCAGGGGGGGCGCGGGCAGCTATGGCTACACCTTC. This sequence encodes CASRGGAGSYGYTF.

The chain couples TRBV2 to TRBJ2-1, with D possibly matching TRBD2 (5 bases). Trimming pared 6 bases from V and 4 bases from J, leaving 10 bases between. The CDR3 totals 13 residues. Germline V gene data show CDR1 as SNHLY and CDR2 as FYNNEI. Written as DNA, the CDR3 is TGTGCCAGCAGCGGGGAACTATACAATGAGCAGTTCTTC. Its translation: CASSGELYNEQFF.